This T cell receptor (beta chain) was retrieved from a study of radiotherapy plus CTLA-4 blockade in lung cancer. CTLA-4 blockade using ipilimumab, together with focal radiation, was received by patients with chemo-refractory metastatic non-small-cell lung cancer. Study-wide findings and caveats: Following radiotherapy plus ipilimumab, tumor-derived TCR clones expanded in the blood.

There are 14 residues in the CDR3. Between the trimmed V and J ends, which lost 5 bases and 1 base, there was a span of 9 bases. Germline loops: CDR1 LGHNT, CDR2 FRNRAP. Only a few counts were recorded for this clone. The antigen remains undetermined. The method was immunoSEQ multiplex PCR; TCRdb's version includes in-frame clones alone and lacks a portion of them. The table lists about 43,000 clones, around 70% of them singletons. This clonotype originated in a human donor with non-small cell lung cancer who had a partial response to radiotherapy plus ipilimumab. The specimen was peripheral blood, collected from a patient treated with radiotherapy plus ipilimumab. This chain links TRBV12-5 with TRBJ1-5, with a tentative D call TRBD1 (6 bases). The CDR3 DNA reads as TGTGCTAGTGGTACAGGGAACAGCAATCAGCCCCAGCATTTT. Amino acids: CASGTGNSNQPQHF.